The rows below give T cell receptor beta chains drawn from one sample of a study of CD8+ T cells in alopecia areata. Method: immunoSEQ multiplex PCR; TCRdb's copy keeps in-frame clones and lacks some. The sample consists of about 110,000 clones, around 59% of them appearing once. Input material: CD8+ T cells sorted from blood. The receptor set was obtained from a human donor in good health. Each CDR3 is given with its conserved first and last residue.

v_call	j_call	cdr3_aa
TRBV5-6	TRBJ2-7	CASSSGTGNYEQYF
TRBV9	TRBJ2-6	CASKGGPGANVLTF
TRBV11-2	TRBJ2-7	CASSSTSSGGIYEQYF
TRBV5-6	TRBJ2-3	CASSLELVNTDTQYF
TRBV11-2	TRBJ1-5	CASSLDRGSAQPQHF
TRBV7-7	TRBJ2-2	CASSPRNTGELFF
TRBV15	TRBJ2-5	CATSRERAGTRETQYF
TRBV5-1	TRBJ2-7	CASSFEIGGSYEQYF
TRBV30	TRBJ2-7	CAWSVGFYEQYF
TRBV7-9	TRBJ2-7	CASSSRDRVYEQYF
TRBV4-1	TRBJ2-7	CASSQVLGSSYEQYF
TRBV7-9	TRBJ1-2	CASSQESGTAYGYTF
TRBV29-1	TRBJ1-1	CSAVEGGSNTEAFF
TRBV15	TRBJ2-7	CATSRDRGHEQYF
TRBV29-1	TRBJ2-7	CSVEISGSPYEQYF
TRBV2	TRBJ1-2	CASTGSNYGYTF
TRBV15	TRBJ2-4	CATSRDWRGNIQYF